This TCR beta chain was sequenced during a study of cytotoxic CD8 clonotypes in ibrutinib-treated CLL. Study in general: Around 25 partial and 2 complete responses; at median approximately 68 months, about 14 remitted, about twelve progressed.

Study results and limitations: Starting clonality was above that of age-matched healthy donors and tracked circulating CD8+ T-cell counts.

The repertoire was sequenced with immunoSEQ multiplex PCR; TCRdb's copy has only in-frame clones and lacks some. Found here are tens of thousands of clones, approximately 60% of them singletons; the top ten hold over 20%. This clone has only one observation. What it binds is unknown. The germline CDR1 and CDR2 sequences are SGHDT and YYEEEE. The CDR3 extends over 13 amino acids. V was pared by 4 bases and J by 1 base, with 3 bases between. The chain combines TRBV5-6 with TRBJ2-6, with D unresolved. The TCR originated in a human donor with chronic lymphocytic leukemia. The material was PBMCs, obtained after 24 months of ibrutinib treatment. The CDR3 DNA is TGTGCCAGCAGCCCGTCTGGGGCCAACGTCCTGACTTTC. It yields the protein CASSPSGANVLTF.